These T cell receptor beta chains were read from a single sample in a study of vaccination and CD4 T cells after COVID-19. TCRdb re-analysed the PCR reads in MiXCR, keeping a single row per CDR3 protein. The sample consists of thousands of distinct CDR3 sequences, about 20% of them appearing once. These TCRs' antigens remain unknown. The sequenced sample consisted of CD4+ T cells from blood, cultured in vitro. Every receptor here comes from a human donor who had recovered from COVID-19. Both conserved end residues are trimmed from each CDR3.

CDR3aa: ASSLTSGGSYEQY; v_gene: TRBV5-5
CDR3aa: SAQVNTEAF; v_gene: TRBV20-1
CDR3aa: ASSYQQGWGTEAF; v_gene: TRBV27
CDR3aa: SAEDRGLFRSTDTQY; v_gene: TRBV20-1
CDR3aa: ASSHVVGSGANVLT; v_gene: TRBV4-1
CDR3aa: ASSLLRAEQF; v_gene: TRBV11-2
CDR3aa: ASSWGQGYSGNTIY; v_gene: TRBV5-6
CDR3aa: SAPLSPRGGTEAF; v_gene: TRBV20-1
CDR3aa: ASSETGISGNTIY; v_gene: TRBV6-1
CDR3aa: ASSLPPYGYT; v_gene: TRBV28
CDR3aa: ASSPVGQEGYGYT; v_gene: TRBV18
CDR3aa: ASSSWANSPLH; v_gene: TRBV5-1
CDR3aa: ASSEASLEWGRWDGYT; v_gene: TRBV6-1
CDR3aa: ASSPQVGTTDTQY; v_gene: TRBV2
CDR3aa: ATSDNRGTRDTQY; v_gene: TRBV24-1
CDR3aa: ASSLAIRANYGYT; v_gene: TRBV5-4
CDR3aa: ASSPWGTEAF; v_gene: TRBV18
CDR3aa: ASSPIRLAGTDTQY; v_gene: TRBV6-2/TRBV6-3
CDR3aa: ASSLSSSGTGTYEQY; v_gene: TRBV11-3
CDR3aa: SARDPSQGRHTIY; v_gene: TRBV20-1
CDR3aa: ASSLGDRGSDTQY; v_gene: TRBV5-1
CDR3aa: ATSRDTDTQY; v_gene: TRBV24-1
CDR3aa: ASSWDLRGDYEQY; v_gene: TRBV7-9
CDR3aa: ASSINTGGTDTQY; v_gene: TRBV19
CDR3aa: ASRVGGRTDTQY; v_gene: TRBV6-1